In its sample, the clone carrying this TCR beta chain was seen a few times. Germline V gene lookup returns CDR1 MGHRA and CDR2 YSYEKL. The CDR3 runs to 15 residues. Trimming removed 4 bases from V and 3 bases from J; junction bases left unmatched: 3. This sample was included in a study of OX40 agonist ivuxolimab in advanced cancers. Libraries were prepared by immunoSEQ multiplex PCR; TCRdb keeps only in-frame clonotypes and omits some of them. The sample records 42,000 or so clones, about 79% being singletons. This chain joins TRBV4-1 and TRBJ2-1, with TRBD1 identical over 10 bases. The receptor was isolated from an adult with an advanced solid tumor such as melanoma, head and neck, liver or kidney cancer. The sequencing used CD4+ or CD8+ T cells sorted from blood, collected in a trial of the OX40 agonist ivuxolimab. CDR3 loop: CASSRGQGDYNEQFF. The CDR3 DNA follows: TGCGCCAGCAGCCGAGGACAGGGGGACTACAATGAGCAGTTCTTC.